These T cell receptor beta chains were read from a single sample in a study of technical replicates of blood from several donors. Profiling relied on immunoSEQ multiplex PCR, and the TCRdb table lists in-frame clones only, not all of them. The data hold approximately 52,000 clones, with 80% to 95% observed a single time. Material: PBMCs. The receptors come from a human donor in good health. Some clones in this sample may be carry-over from other donors' samples. Both conserved end residues are trimmed from each CDR3. Each record gives: CDR3 length, V gene, CDR3 protein.

14 TRBV27 ASTRKAGGDTDTQY
9 TRBV5-6 ASGTEGEAF
13 TRBV18 ASSTTNGQSYGYT
14 TRBV19 ASSRQGQGAGYGYT
13 TRBV4-3 ASSQEGQLYNEQF
13 TRBV6-1 ASSDPGRGLSPLH
13 TRBV4-1 ASSRSGWGDNEQF
13 TRBV7-2 ASSSGPGWTDTQY
13 TRBV6-6 ASSYLQAGNTEAF
14 TRBV7-7 ASSLVVAGAGETQY
10 TRBV2 ASGGIGQPQH
11 TRBV2 ASQGLSTDTQY
12 TRBV6-5 ASSPRQGSHEQY
13 TRBV11-1 ASRRGLAVVETQY
14 TRBV4-1 ASSQDPGQGAREQY
13 TRBV4-2 ASSQSTSGTGELF
11 TRBV5-1 ASRTRVGSPLH
15 TRBV5-1 ASSRGQASSYNSPLH
13 TRBV30 AWTRAGGGAGELF
11 TRBV7-9 ASSRGSYEAQY
18 TRBV4-1 ASSLIGVTGGLNSGNTIY
12 TRBV18 ASSLGGRLYEQY
12 TRBV4-2 ASSQSGPSYEQY
11 TRBV30 AWTTGPSNRQY
11 TRBV4-3 ASSRDLQETQY
10 TRBV9 ASSGSGGPQH
13 TRBV6-1 ASRMGTGGRNTIY
11 TRBV6-5 ASTQRENTEAF
13 TRBV19 ASSIGRHSNQPQH
11 TRBV11-2 ASSFQKNTEAF
13 TRBV5-6 ASSWTGGARYGYT
12 TRBV6-1 ASSPMTTNEKLF
14 TRBV30 AWSVRGRYSNQPQH
11 TRBV5-1 ASSPDRGRGYT
13 TRBV5-4 ASSTASGRRAEQF
14 TRBV4-3 ASSQDRTVSGNTIY
12 TRBV11-2 ASSLTTGFHEQY
14 TRBV28 ASSTRLVDSSYEQY
13 TRBV11-2 ASSPTSGETGELF
10 TRBV30 AWGTGDSPLH
11 TRBV12-5 ASGLVSTGHPF
11 TRBV6-5 ATLRGVNTEAF
15 TRBV4-3 ASSQDTPRGPYNEQF
8 TRBV25-1 ASSDLTVY
12 TRBV7-9 ASSLAGALETQY
11 TRBV9 ASSVAGDYGYT
11 TRBV5-1 ASHREPNTEAF
14 TRBV9 ASSVVPSSGQNEAF
9 TRBV6-1 ASTRVYEQY
12 TRBV9 ASSGNQATIEAF
9 TRBV20-1 SATAGGEQF
11 TRBV30 AWSSGLASEQF
13 TRBV9 ASSVGFSGGTEAF
13 TRBV30 AWRVGLAGRNEQF
13 TRBV11-2 ASSPREGGANVLT
13 TRBV5-6 ASSRLAEYQETQY
13 TRBV29-1 SVFDRTLANYGYT
14 TRBV4-3 ASSQGDRGTSYEQY